This T cell receptor beta chain originates from a study of shared clonotypes between healthy human individuals. Across the study: Participating donors consisted of a couple of women and a few men aged 18 to 49. Per donor, CD8 memory used one plate, CD8 naive used two, CD4 memory used three and CD4 naive used three.

Broader study findings: The naive CD4 repertoires of several donors were compared, and around 4.7% of clonotypes were shared. In general, naive subsets displayed greater estimated richness than memory subsets did.

The CDR3 is 21 amino acids. V trimming: 2 bases; J trimming: 2 bases; junction bases outside the gene matches: 18. Germline assignment: CDR1 LNHDA and CDR2 SQIVND (reference sequence). TCRdb's copy holds only in-frame clones and misses some; the assay was immunoSEQ multiplex PCR. The sample has under 130,000 clones, about 66% seen once. As to this clone: Its antigen remains unknown.

This chain links TRBV19 with TRBJ1-5; TRBD1 agrees at 10 bases. This TCR came from a woman aged 30 to 39 in good health. Sequencing was carried out using memory CD8+ T cells sorted from blood. The subset is: CD45RO+ cells pooled with CCR7-negative TemRA cells. CDR3 sequence: CASSIPLYFGTGVEGNQPQHF. As DNA, the CDR3 is TGTGCCAGTAGTATACCCCTATACTTCGGGACAGGGGTTGAGGGCAATCAGCCCCAGCATTTT.